These T cell receptor beta chains were read from a single sample in a study of PD-1 blockade in classical Hodgkin lymphoma. The repertoire was sequenced with immunoSEQ multiplex PCR; TCRdb's copy has only in-frame clones and lacks some. The table shows about 97,000 clones, with roughly 88% occurring only once. The source material was peripheral blood mononuclear cells (PBMCs), sampled at baseline. Every receptor here comes from a human donor with classical Hodgkin lymphoma. Both conserved end residues are part of each CDR3. A D gene is named only where the DNA matches it firmly. The size field is filled for only some rows; it gives once, few, many or a size class.

J gene	V gene	clone size	D gene	CDR3 DNA	CDR3 protein
TRBJ2-7	TRBV30	NA	NA	TGTGCCTGGAGTCAGAGCTCTTACGAGCAGTACTTC	CAWSQSSYEQYF
TRBJ1-1	TRBV7-2	NA	TRBD1	TGTGCCAGCAGCTTCCAGGGGGCCAACACTGAAGCTTTCTTT	CASSFQGANTEAFF
TRBJ2-3	TRBV7-2	NA	NA	TGTGCCAGCAGCCCTCCCCCGAACTCAGATACGCAGTATTTT	CASSPPPNSDTQYF
TRBJ1-1	TRBV5-4	once	TRBD1	TGTGCCAGCAGCCGGGACAGGGTGGACACTGAAGCTTTCTTT	CASSRDRVDTEAFF
TRBJ1-2	TRBV14	NA	NA	TGTGCCAGCAGCCCGACAGTGGTCTATGGCTACACCTTC	CASSPTVVYGYTF
TRBJ1-2	TRBV6-1	NA	NA	TGTGCCAGCACACCAGCCGTGCGGTATGGCTACACCTTC	CASTPAVRYGYTF
TRBJ1-2	TRBV10-3	NA	NA	TGTGCCAGCAGTAACAGGCTGGAGAACTATGGCTACACCTTC	CASSNRLENYGYTF
TRBJ1-3	TRBV7-9	NA	NA	TGTGCCAGCAGCCCAACAGGGTCATCTGGAAACACCATATATTTT	CASSPTGSSGNTIYF
TRBJ2-5	TRBV5-5	NA	TRBD2	TGTGCCAGCAGCTTTACTAGCGACCAAGAGACCCAGTACTTC	CASSFTSDQETQYF
TRBJ2-7	TRBV9	NA	NA	TGTGCCAGCAGCATGTCATTCGGACCCAGCTACGAGCAGTACTTC	CASSMSFGPSYEQYF
TRBJ2-2	TRBV9	once	NA	TGTGCCAGCAGATCACATAACACCGGGGAGCTGTTTTTT	CASRSHNTGELFF
TRBJ2-7	TRBV5-1	NA	TRBD1	TGCGCCAGCAGCTTGAACCCGGGACAGTTTTACGAGCAGTACTTC	CASSLNPGQFYEQYF
TRBJ1-5	TRBV28	NA	NA	TGTGCCAGCCACGATAGCAATCAGCCCCAGCATTTT	CASHDSNQPQHF
TRBJ2-1	TRBV11-2	NA	NA	TGTGCCAGCAGCTTGATAGGTTCCAATGAGCAGTTCTTC	CASSLIGSNEQFF
TRBJ1-1	TRBV10-3	NA	NA	TGTGCCATCAGTGAATTATTGGGGAACACTGAAGCTTTCTTT	CAISELLGNTEAFF
TRBJ2-2	TRBV21-1	NA	NA	TGTGCCAGCAGCCTAGCGCTCGCGGACAGGGGCACCGGGGAGCTGTTTTTT	CASSLALADRGTGELFF
TRBJ2-5	TRBV7-3	NA	TRBD2	TGTGCCAGCAGCGCGATAGGCGGGGGAAAAGAGACCCAGTACTTC	CASSAIGGGKETQYF
TRBJ1-2	TRBV10-3	NA	NA	TGTGCCATCAGCAGGGGTTTGCGTGGCTACACCTTC	CAISRGLRGYTF
TRBJ2-7	TRBV5-1	once	TRBD2	TGCGCCAGCAGCTTGGAGATAGCGGGGGGTGACTACGAGCAGTACTTC	CASSLEIAGGDYEQYF
TRBJ2-3	TRBV5-8	NA	NA	TGTGCCAGCAGTCGCACAGATACGCAGTATTTT	CASSRTDTQYF
TRBJ2-7	TRBV2	NA	NA	TGTGCCAACAAAGGGGCCACAACCTACGAGCAGTACTTC	CANKGATTYEQYF
TRBJ2-2	TRBV10-3	once	NA	TGTGCCATCAGTGAAGATATCGGGGAGCTGTTTTTT	CAISEDIGELFF
TRBJ1-1	TRBV9	NA	NA	TGTGCCAGCAGCGTAGAGGGTGAACGGACTGAAGCTTTCTTT	CASSVEGERTEAFF
TRBJ2-1	TRBV19	NA	NA	TGTGCCAGTAGCCCTACTAAGGACTTTCACAATGAGCAGTTCTTC	CASSPTKDFHNEQFF
TRBJ2-7	TRBV21-1	once	NA	TGTGCCAGCAGCAAAGGGGATTACGAGCAGTACTTC	CASSKGDYEQYF
TRBJ1-2	TRBV19	few	NA	TGTGCCAGTAGTATCGCTCCGCCGGGAAGAGGCTACACCTTC	CASSIAPPGRGYTF
TRBJ2-7	TRBV7-2	NA	NA	TGTGCCAGCAGCTTAGTGGCCGGGGGTTACGAGCAGTACTTC	CASSLVAGGYEQYF
TRBJ1-4	TRBV14	NA	TRBD1	TGTGCCAGCAGCCAGGTACAGGGGGCGAATGAAAAACTGTTTTTT	CASSQVQGANEKLFF
TRBJ2-1	TRBV5-1	NA	TRBD1	TGCGCCAGCAGCTTGGGACAGGGGGCGGGTGAGCAGTTCTTC	CASSLGQGAGEQFF
TRBJ2-1	TRBV19	NA	TRBD1	TGTGCCAGTGGTACAGGGGCCCCAGGGTTCTTC	CASGTGAPGFF
TRBJ1-2	TRBV19	once	NA	TGTGCCAGTAGTATGATCGCCAGCTTGGGCTATTATGGCTACACCTTC	CASSMIASLGYYGYTF
TRBJ1-3	TRBV30	few	NA	TGTGCCTGGAGCAAGGGGGGTGGCAACACCATATATTTT	CAWSKGGGNTIYF
TRBJ1-4	TRBV11-2	few	NA	TGTGCCAGCAGCTTAGAGGGGAAACTGTTTTTT	CASSLEGKLFF
TRBJ1-1	TRBV5-4	NA	NA	TGTGCCAGCAGCCATCAACGGACGCCTTGGGAAGCTTTCTTT	CASSHQRTPWEAFF
TRBJ1-3	TRBV5-6	NA	NA	TGTGCCAGCAGCTTGGGGCCAGGCTCTGGAAACACCATATATTTT	CASSLGPGSGNTIYF
TRBJ2-7	TRBV6-6	NA	NA	TGTGCCAGCAGTTACGGCGGGACCTACGAGCAGTACTTC	CASSYGGTYEQYF
TRBJ1-1	TRBV10-3	once	TRBD1	TGTGCCATCAGTGCCGGGACAGGGCGTGATTTGACTGAAGCTTTCTTT	CAISAGTGRDLTEAFF
TRBJ2-1	TRBV11-2	NA	TRBD2	TGTGCCAGCAGCTTCCTTACGGGAGGAAACTACAATGAGCAGTTCTTC	CASSFLTGGNYNEQFF
TRBJ2-2	TRBV28	NA	TRBD2	TGTGCCAGCAGTCCTAGCGGGAATACGAACACCGGGGAGCTGTTTTTT	CASSPSGNTNTGELFF
TRBJ2-1	TRBV7-9	NA	TRBD2	TGTGCCAGCAGCCCCCTAGCGGGAGGTAGGAATGAGCAGTTCTTC	CASSPLAGGRNEQFF
TRBJ2-3	TRBV12-5	NA	TRBD2	TGTGCTAGTGGTTTCTGGGACTACTTCCTAGATACGCAGTATTTT	CASGFWDYFLDTQYF
TRBJ1-5	TRBV28	NA	NA	TGTGCCAGCAGTCCGCGGGGGCAGCCCCAGCATTTT	CASSPRGQPQHF